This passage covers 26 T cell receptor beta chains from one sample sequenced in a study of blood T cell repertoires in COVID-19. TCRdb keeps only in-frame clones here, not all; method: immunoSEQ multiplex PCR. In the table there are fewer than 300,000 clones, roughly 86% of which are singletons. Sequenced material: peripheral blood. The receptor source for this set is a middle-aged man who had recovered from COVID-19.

CDR3 protein: CASSLYMGRDRELFF. CDR3 coding DNA: TGCGCCAGCAGCCTCTACATGGGGCGCGACCGGGAGCTGTTTTTT. The V and J genes are TRBV5-1 and TRBJ2-2, with TRBD1 as a possible D gene (5 bases). Germline V gene sequence: CDR1 SGHRS, CDR2 YFSETQ. Trimming removed 4 bases from V and 9 bases from J, with 19 bases in between. This CDR3 is built from 15 residues. The variable domain in full, completed from reference TRBV5-1 and TRBJ2-2, reads KAGVTQTPRYLIKTRGQQVTLSCSPISGHRSVSWYQQTPGQGLQFLFEYFSETQRNKGNFPGRFSGRQFSNSRSEMNVSTLELGDSALYLCASSLYMGRDRELFFGEGSRLTVL.

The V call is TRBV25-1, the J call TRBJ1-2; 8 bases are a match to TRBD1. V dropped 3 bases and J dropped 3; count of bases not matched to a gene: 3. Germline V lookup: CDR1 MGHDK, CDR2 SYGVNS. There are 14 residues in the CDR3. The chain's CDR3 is CASSDPDRDYGYTF. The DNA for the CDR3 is TGTGCCAGCAGTGATCCGGACAGGGACTATGGCTACACCTTC.

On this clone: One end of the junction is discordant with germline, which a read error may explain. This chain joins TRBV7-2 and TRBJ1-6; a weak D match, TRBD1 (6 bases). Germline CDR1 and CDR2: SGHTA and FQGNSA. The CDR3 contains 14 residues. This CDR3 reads CASSLDRYTSPLHF. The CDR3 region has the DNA TGTGCCAGCAGCTTGGACAGATATACTTCACCCCTCCACTTT.

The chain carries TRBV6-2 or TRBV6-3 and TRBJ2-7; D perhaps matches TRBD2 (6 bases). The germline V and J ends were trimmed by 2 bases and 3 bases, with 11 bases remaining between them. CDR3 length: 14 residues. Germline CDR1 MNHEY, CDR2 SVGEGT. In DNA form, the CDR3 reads TGTGCCAGCAGTTACGGGGGGATTGTCTACGAGCAGTACTTC. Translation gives CASSYGGIVYEQYF.

CDR3 loop: CASSSGAYEQYF. CDR3 coding DNA: TGTGCCAGCAGCTCCGGGGCCTACGAGCAGTACTTC. The chain has TRBV7-2 and TRBJ2-7; D may be TRBD2 (5 bases). Germline-derived CDR1 and CDR2 are SGHTA and FQGNSA. Trimming removed 4 bases at V and 2 bases at J, with 6 bases between. The CDR3 runs 12 residues.

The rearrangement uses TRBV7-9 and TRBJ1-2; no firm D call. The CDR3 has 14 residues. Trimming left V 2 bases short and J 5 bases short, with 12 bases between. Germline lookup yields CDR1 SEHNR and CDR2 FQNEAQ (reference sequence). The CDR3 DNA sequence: TGTGCCAGCAGCTTACCTCCTACGGGGTATGGCTACACCTTC. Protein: CASSLPPTGYGYTF.

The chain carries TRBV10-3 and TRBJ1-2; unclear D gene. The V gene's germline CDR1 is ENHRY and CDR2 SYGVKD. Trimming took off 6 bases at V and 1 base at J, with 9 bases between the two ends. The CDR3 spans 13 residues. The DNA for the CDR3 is TGTGCCATCAGGACACACGATAACTATGGCTACACCTTC. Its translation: CAIRTHDNYGYTF.

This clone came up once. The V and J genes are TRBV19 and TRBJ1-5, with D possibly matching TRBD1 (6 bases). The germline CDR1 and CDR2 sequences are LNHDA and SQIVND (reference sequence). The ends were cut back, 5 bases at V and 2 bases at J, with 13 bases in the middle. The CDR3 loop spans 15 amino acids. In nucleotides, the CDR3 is TGTGCCAGTAGTGACACAGGGATAGGCAATCAGCCCCAGCATTTT. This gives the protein CASSDTGIGNQPQHF.

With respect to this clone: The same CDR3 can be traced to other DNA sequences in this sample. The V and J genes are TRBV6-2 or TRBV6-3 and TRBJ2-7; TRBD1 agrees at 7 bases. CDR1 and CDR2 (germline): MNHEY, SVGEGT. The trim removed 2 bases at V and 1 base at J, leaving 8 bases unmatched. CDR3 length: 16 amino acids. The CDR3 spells CASSYSPGQPSYEQYF. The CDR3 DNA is TGTGCCAGCAGTTACAGCCCGGGACAGCCGTCCTACGAGCAGTACTTC.

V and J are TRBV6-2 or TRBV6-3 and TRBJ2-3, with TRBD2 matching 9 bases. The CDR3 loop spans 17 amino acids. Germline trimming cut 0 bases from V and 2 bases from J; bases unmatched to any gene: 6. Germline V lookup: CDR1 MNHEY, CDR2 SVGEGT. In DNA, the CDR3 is TGTGCCAGCAGTTACTCAACACTAGCGGGCTTCACAGATACGCAGTATTTT. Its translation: CASSYSTLAGFTDTQYF.

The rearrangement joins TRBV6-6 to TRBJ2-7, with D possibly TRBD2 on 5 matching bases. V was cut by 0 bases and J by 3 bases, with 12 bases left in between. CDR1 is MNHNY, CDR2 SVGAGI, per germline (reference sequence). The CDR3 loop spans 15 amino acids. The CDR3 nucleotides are TGTGCCAGCAGTTACTCTGGCGGGTTGGGCTACGAGCAGTACTTC. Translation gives CASSYSGGLGYEQYF.

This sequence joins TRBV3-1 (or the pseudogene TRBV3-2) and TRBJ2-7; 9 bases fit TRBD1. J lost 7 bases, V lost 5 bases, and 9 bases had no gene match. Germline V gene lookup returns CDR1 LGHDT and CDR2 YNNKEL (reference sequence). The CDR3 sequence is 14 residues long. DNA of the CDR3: TGTGCCAGCAGCAGCCGGGACAGGGCGGGGGAGCAGTACTTC. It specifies CASSSRDRAGEQYF.

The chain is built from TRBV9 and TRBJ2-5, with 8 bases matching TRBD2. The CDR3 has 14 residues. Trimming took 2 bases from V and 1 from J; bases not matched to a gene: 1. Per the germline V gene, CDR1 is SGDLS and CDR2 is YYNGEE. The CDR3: CASSVGTSQETQYF. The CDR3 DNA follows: TGTGCCAGCAGCGTGGGGACTAGCCAAGAGACCCAGTACTTC. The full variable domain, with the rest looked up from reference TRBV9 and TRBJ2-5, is DSGVTQTPKHLITATGQRVTLRCSPRSGDLSVYWYQQSLDQGLQFLIQYYNGEERAKGNILERFSAQQFPDLHSELNLSSLELGDSALYFCASSVGTSQETQYFGPGTRLLVL.

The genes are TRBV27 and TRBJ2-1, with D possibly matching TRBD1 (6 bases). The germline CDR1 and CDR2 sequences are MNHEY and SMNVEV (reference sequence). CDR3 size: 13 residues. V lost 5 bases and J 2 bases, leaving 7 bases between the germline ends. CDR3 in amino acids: CASSGTTYNEQFF. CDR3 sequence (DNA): TGTGCCAGCAGTGGGACAACCTACAATGAGCAGTTCTTC.

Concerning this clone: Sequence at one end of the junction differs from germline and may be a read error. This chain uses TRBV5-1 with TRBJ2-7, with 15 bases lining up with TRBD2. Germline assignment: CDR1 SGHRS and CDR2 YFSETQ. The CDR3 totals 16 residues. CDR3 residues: CASSDRRTSGRATYHF. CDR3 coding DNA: TGCGCCAGCAGCGATAGGAGGACTAGCGGGAGGGCTACATACCACTTC. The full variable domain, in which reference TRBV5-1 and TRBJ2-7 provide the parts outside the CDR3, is KAGVTQTPRYLIKTRGQQVTLSCSPISGHRSVSWYQQTPGQGLQFLFEYFSETQRNKGNFPGRFSGRQFSNSRSEMNVSTLELGDSALYLCASSDRRTSGRATYHFGPGTRLTVT.

Here the CDR3 reads CASRPTSGPYNEQFF. CDR3 bases: TGTGCCAGCAGACCTACTAGCGGCCCCTACAATGAGCAGTTCTTC. This chain links TRBV7-9 with TRBJ2-1; TRBD2 matches 8 bases. The CDR3 length is 15 residues. Germline CDR1 and CDR2: SEHNR and FQNEAQ (reference sequence). The junction had 6 bases not matched to a gene; V was cut back by 6 bases and J by 2 bases.

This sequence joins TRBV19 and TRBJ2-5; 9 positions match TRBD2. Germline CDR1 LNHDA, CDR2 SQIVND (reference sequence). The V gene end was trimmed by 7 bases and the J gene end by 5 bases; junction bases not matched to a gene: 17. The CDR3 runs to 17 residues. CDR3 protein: CASNPTRTGLAGETQYF. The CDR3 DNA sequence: TGTGCCAGTAATCCCACTCGGACGGGACTAGCAGGGGAGACCCAGTACTTC.

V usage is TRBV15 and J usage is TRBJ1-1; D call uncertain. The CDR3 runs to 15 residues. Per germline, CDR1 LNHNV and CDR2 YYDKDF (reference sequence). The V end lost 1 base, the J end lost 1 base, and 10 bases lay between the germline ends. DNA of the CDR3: TGTGCCACCAGCAGAGGAGGTTCGGGGAACACTGAAGCTTTCTTT. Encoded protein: CATSRGGSGNTEAFF.

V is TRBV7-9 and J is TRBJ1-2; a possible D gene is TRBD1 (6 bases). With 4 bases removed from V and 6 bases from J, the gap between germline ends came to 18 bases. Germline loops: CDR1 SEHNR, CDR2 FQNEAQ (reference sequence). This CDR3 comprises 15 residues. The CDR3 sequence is CASSSGWTVHHGYTF. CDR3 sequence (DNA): TGTGCCAGCAGCTCGGGTTGGACAGTCCATCATGGCTACACCTTC. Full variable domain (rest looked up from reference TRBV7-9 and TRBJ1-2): DTGVSQNPRHKITKRGQNVTFRCDPISEHNRLYWYRQTLGQGPEFLTYFQNEAQLEKSRLLSDRFSAERPKGSFSTLEIQRTEQGDSAMYLCASSSGWTVHHGYTFGSGTRLTVV.

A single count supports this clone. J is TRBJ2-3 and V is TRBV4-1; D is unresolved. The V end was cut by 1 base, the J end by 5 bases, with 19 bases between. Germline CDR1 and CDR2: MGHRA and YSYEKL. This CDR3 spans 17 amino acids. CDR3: CASSQVARPLGKDTQYF. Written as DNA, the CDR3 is TGCGCCAGCAGCCAAGTTGCTAGACCCCTAGGTAAAGATACGCAGTATTTT.

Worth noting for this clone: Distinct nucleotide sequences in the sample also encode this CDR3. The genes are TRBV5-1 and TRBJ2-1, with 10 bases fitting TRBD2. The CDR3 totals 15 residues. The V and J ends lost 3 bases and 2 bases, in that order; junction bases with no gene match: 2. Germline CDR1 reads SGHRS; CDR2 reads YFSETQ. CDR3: CASSSGLAAYNEQFF. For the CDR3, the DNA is TGCGCCAGCAGCTCAGGACTAGCGGCCTACAATGAGCAGTTCTTC.

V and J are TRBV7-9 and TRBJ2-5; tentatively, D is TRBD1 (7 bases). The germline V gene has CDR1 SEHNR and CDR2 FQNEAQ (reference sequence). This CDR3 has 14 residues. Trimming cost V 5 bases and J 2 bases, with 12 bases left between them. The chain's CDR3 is CASSRTGLQETQYF. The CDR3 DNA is TGTGCCAGCAGCCGGACAGGACTACAAGAGACCCAGTACTTC.

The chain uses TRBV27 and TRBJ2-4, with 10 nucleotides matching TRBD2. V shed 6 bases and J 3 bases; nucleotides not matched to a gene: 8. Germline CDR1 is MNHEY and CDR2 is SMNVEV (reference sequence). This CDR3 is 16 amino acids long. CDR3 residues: CASRWASGSGKNIQYF. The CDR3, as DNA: TGTGCCAGCAGGTGGGCTAGCGGGAGCGGCAAAAACATTCAGTACTTC.

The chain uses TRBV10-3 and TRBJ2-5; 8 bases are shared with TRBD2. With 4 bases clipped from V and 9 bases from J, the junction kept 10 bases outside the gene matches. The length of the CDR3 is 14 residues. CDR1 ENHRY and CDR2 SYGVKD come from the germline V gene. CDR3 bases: TGTGCCATCAGTGGGATAGCGGGGTCCGGGGCCCAGTACTTC. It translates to CAISGIAGSGAQYF.

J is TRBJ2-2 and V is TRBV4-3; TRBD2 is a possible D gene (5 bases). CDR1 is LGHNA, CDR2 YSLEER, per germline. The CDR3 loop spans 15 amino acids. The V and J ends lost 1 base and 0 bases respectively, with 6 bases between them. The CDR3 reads CASSQGAANTGELFF. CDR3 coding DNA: TGCGCCAGCAGCCAAGGAGCGGCGAACACCGGGGAGCTGTTTTTT.

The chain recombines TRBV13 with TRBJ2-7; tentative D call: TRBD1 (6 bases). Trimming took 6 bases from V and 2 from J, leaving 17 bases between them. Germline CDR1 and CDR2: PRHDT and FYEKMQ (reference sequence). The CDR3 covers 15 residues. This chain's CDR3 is CASSLIGKGAYEQYF. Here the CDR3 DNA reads TGTGCCAGCAGTCTAATTGGGAAGGGGGCCTACGAGCAGTACTTC.